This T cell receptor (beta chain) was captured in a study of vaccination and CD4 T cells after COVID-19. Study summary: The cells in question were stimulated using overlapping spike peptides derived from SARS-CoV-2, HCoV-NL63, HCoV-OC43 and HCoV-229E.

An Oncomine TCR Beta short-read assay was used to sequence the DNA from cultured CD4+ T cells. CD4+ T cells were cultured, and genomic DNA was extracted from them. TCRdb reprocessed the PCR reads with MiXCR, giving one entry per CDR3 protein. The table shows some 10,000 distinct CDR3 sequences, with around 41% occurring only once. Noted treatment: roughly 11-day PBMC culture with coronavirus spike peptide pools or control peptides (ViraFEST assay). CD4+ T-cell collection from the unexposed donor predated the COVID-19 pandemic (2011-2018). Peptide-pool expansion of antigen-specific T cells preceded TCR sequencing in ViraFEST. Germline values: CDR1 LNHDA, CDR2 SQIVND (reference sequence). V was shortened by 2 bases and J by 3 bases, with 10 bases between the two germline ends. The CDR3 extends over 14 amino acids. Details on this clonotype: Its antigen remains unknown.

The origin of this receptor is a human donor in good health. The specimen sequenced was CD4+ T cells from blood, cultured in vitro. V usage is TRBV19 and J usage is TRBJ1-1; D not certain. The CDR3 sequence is CASSITWRDTEAFF. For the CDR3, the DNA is TGTGCCAGTAGTATAACTTGGAGGGACACTGAAGCTTTCTTT. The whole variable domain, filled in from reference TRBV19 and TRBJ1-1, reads DGGITQSPKYLFRKEGQNVTLSCEQNLNHDAMYWYRQDPGQGLRLIYYSQIVNDFQKGDIAEGYSVSREKKESFPLTVTSAQKNPTAFYLCASSITWRDTEAFFGQGTRLTVV.